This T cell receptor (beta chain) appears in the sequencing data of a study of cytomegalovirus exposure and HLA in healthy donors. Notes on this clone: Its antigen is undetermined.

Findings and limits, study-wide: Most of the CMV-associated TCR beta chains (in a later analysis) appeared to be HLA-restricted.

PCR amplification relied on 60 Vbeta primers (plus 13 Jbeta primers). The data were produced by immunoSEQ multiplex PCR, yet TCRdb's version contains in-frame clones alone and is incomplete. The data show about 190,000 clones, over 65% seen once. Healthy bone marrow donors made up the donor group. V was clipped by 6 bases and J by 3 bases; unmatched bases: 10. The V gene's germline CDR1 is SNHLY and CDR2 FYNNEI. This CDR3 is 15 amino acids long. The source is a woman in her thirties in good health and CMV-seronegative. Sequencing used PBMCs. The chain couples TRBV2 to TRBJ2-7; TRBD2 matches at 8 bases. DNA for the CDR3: TGTGCCAGCAGCGAACCGGGGACTAGGGTCTACGAGCAGTACTTC. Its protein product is CASSEPGTRVYEQYF. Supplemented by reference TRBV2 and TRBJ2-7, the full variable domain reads EPEVTQTPSHQVTQMGQEVILRCVPISNHLYFYWYRQILGQKVEFLVSFYNNEISEKSEIFDDQFSVERPDGSNFTLKIRSTKLEDSAMYFCASSEPGTRVYEQYFGPGTRLTVT.